A single sample gave rise to the 3 T cell receptor beta chains below, sequenced in a study of cytomegalovirus exposure and HLA in healthy donors. PCR amplification relied on 60 Vbeta primers (plus 13 Jbeta primers). Generated by immunoSEQ multiplex PCR, the TCRdb table keeps only in-frame clones and is missing some. The table has a few hundred thousand clones, about nine tenths seen once. The sample comprised PBMCs. These receptors all stem from a girl aged 2-10 years in good health and CMV-seronegative.

The chain joins TRBV30 to TRBJ1-1; D is unclear. CDR3 length equals 13 residues. CDR1 GTSNPN and CDR2 SVGIG come from the germline V gene (reference sequence). V was clipped by 0 bases and J by 0 bases, with 5 bases between them. The CDR3 reads CAWSVQMNTEAFF. The CDR3 DNA is TGTGCCTGGAGTGTACAGATGAACACTGAAGCTTTCTTT.

As to this clone: The sample has other DNA sequences that encode this CDR3 too. The chain has TRBV7-6 and TRBJ2-1, with 11 bases matching TRBD1. The germline CDR1 and CDR2 sequences are SGHVS and FNYEAQ. With 1 base clipped from V and 6 bases from J, the junction kept 2 bases outside the gene matches. The CDR3 is 15 amino acids. The CDR3 DNA is TGTGCCAGCAGCTTAGGGACAGGGGGCGGCAATGAGCAGTTCTTC. It is translated as CASSLGTGGGNEQFF. Full variable domain (outside the CDR3, taken from reference TRBV7-6 and TRBJ2-1): GAGVSQSPRYKVTKRGQDVALRCDPISGHVSLYWYRQALGQGPEFLTYFNYEAQQDKSGLPNDRFSAERPEGSISTLTIQRTEQRDSAMYRCASSLGTGGGNEQFFGPGTRLTVL.

V and J are TRBV5-4 and TRBJ2-7; perhaps TRBD1 as D (5 bases). CDR3 length: 14 amino acids. Germline V gene data show CDR1 as SGHNT and CDR2 as YYREEE (reference sequence). Between the trimmed V and J ends, which lost 7 bases and 1 base, there was a span of 15 bases. CDR3 region: CASLSDSGSYEQYF. In DNA, the CDR3 is TGTGCCAGCCTTTCCGACAGTGGGTCCTACGAGCAGTACTTC.